The rows below give T cell receptor beta chains drawn from one sample of a study of T-cell reconstitution after alpha-beta-depleted transplantation in children. TCRdb re-derived calls from the PCR reads in MiXCR, one entry per CDR3 protein. Here the sample spans some 500,000 distinct CDR3 sequences, about 16% being singletons. Sequencing used PBMCs from the stem cell graft donor, obtained from the stem cell graft. Receptors were obtained from a human donor who donated a stem cell graft to a child with acute lymphoblastic leukemia. CDR3s include the opening cysteine and the closing phenylalanine or tryptophan. The D gene is left open where the match is weak. Clone size is not always given. Where it is, it says once, few, many or a class for expanded clones.

few | . | TRBJ1-2 | TRBV5-4 | CASSPLGGTDGYTF | TGTGCCAGCAGTCCCCTAGGAGGGACGGATGGCTACACCTTC
. | TRBD2 | TRBJ2-1 | TRBV12-3/TRBV12-4 | CASSPGLGSNEQFF | TGTGCCAGCAGCCCGGGACTAGGCTCGAATGAGCAGTTCTTC
many | . | TRBJ2-6 | TRBV29-1 | CSVATFGQKKASGANVLTF | TGCAGCGTGGCCACCTTCGGACAGAAAAAAGCCTCTGGGGCCAACGTCCTGACTTTC
. | . | TRBJ1-1 | TRBV30 | CAWSTLQKGEAFF | TGTGCCTGGAGTACATTACAGAAAGGGGAAGCTTTCTTT
. | TRBD2 | TRBJ2-1 | TRBV19 | CASSTTSGDPSYNEQFF | TGTGCCAGTAGTACTACTAGCGGGGATCCCTCCTACAATGAGCAGTTCTTC
. | TRBD2 | TRBJ2-7 | TRBV5-1 | CASSYSSTSGGSYEQYF | TGCGCCAGCAGCTATTCCTCGACTAGCGGGGGCTCCTACGAGCAGTACTTC
few | . | TRBJ1-1 | TRBV29-1 | CSVPYGGGNTEAFF | TGCAGCGTTCCGTACGGAGGTGGGAACACTGAAGCTTTCTTT
few | TRBD1 | TRBJ2-7 | TRBV30 | CAWRGYRGRDEQYF | TGTGCCTGGAGGGGCTACAGGGGGCGCGACGAGCAGTACTTC
. | . | TRBJ2-1 | TRBV15 | CATSRGGEQFF | TGTGCCACCAGCAGAGGCGGTGAGCAGTTCTTC
. | . | TRBJ2-7 | TRBV6-1 | CASSDWASYEQYF | TGTGCCAGCAGTGATTGGGCGTCCTACGAGCAGTACTTC
. | TRBD2 | TRBJ2-7 | TRBV4-1 | CASSQVAGGPYYEQYF | TGCGCCAGCAGCCAAGTGGCGGGAGGGCCGTACTACGAGCAGTACTTC
. | TRBD1 | TRBJ2-1 | TRBV27 | CASAPDRPRFSSYNEQFF | TGTGCCAGCGCGCCGGACAGGCCCCGTTTTAGCTCCTACAATGAGCAGTTCTTC
. | TRBD1 | TRBJ1-5 | TRBV28 | CASSLIWGSGTGPRGFQPQHF | TGTGCCAGCAGTTTGATTTGGGGAAGTGGGACAGGGCCTAGAGGATTCCAGCCCCAGCATTTT
. | . | TRBJ1-5 | TRBV12-3/TRBV12-4 | CASSQYSGSNQPQHF | TGTGCCAGCAGTCAATATTCCGGGAGCAATCAGCCCCAGCATTTT
few | TRBD2 | TRBJ2-7 | TRBV7-9 | CASSPLAGGTPYEQYF | TGTGCCAGCAGCCCCTTAGCGGGCGGGACCCCCTACGAGCAGTACTTC
. | . | TRBJ2-3 | TRBV12-3/TRBV12-4 | CASTGTLSTDTQYF | TGTGCCAGCACCGGGACACTTAGCACAGATACGCAGTATTTT
. | . | TRBJ2-7 | TRBV29-1 | CSGLGAGGNVYEQYF | TGCAGCGGGTTGGGGGCCGGGGGCAATGTCTACGAGCAGTACTTC
. | TRBD2 | TRBJ2-2 | TRBV5-6 | CASSIGLAGADNTGELFF | TGTGCCAGCAGCATTGGGCTAGCGGGAGCTGATAACACCGGGGAGCTGTTTTTT
few | . | TRBJ1-3 | TRBV12-3/TRBV12-4 | CASSLPHQF | TGTGCCAGCAGTTTACCCCACCAGTTT
few | . | TRBJ1-1 | TRBV12-3/TRBV12-4 | CASSFKRNTEAFF | TGTGCCAGCAGTTTTAAGAGAAACACTGAAGCTTTCTTT
few | . | TRBJ1-5 | TRBV5-6 | CASSLLAGAQPQHF | TGTGCCAGCAGCTTGTTGGCCGGGGCTCAGCCCCAGCATTTT
. | TRBD2 | TRBJ2-1 | TRBV28 | CASSLIGGGHQEQFF | TGTGCCAGCAGTTTAATCGGGGGGGGACACCAGGAGCAGTTCTTC
. | . | TRBJ1-2 | TRBV5-1 | CASSFAGENYGYTF | TGCGCCAGCAGCTTCGCAGGGGAAAATTATGGCTACACCTTC
many | . | TRBJ2-1 | TRBV5-1 | CASRRGSYNEQFF | TGCGCCAGCAGGCGGGGTAGCTACAATGAGCAGTTCTTC
few | . | TRBJ2-5 | TRBV6-2/TRBV6-3 | CASSYGAQETQYF | TGTGCCAGCAGTTATGGGGCCCAAGAGACCCAGTACTTC
. | . | TRBJ2-1 | TRBV7-9 | CASSSRGPGRLNEQFF | TGTGCCAGCAGCTCGCGGGGACCGGGCAGACTCAATGAGCAGTTCTTC
. | . | TRBJ1-1 | TRBV5-1 | CASSLVWGLYTEAFF | TGCGCCAGCAGCTTGGTTTGGGGCTTGTACACTGAAGCTTTCTTT
. | . | TRBJ1-5 | TRBV12-3/TRBV12-4 | CASSLLDRNSNQPQHF | TGTGCCAGCAGTTTACTGGATCGCAATAGCAATCAGCCCCAGCATTTT